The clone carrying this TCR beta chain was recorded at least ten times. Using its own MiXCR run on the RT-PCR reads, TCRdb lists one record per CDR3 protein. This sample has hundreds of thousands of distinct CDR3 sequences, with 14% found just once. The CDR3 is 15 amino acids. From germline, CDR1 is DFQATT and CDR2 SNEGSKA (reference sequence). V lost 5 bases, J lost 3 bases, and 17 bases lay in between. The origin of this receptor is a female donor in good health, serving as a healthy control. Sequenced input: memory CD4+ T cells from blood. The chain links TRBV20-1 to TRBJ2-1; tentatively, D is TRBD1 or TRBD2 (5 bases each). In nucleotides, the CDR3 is TGCAGTGCTCCAAACCGGGACCCCCGCTACAATGAGCAGTTCTTC. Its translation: CSAPNRDPRYNEQFF.